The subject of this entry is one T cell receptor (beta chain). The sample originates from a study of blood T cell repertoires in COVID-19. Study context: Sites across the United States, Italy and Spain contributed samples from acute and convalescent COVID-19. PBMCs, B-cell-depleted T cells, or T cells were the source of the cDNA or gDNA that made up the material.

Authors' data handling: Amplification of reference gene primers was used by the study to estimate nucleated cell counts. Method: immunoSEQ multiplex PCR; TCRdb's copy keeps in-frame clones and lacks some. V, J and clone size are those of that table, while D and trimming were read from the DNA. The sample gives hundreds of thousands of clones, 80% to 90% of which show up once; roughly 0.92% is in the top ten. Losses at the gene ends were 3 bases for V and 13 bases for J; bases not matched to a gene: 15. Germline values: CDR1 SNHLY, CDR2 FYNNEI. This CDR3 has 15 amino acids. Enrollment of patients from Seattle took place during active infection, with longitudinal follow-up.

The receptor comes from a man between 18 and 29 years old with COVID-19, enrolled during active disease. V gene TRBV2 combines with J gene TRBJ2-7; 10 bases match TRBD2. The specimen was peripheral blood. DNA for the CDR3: TGTGCCAGCAGTGATCCAGCGGGAGGGCTGATCGCGGGTTACTTC. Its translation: CASSDPAGGLIAGYF. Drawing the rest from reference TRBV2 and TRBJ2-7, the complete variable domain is EPEVTQTPSHQVTQMGQEVILRCVPISNHLYFYWYRQILGQKVEFLVSFYNNEISEKSEIFDDQFSVERPDGSNFTLKIRSTKLEDSAMYFCASSDPAGGLIAGYFGPGTRLTVT.